These T cell receptor beta chains were read from a single sample in a study of T cell responses to AZD1222 COVID-19 vaccine. The protocol was immunoSEQ multiplex PCR, while the TCRdb copy is restricted to in-frame clones and leaves out a portion. The sample includes more than 85,000 clones, about 90% seen only once; the top ten take approximately 8%. Source: peripheral blood, taken on day 0 of AZD1222 vaccination. The origin of the receptors is an adult in good health. Each CDR3 is given with its conserved first and last residue. Each record gives: CDR3 protein, J gene, V gene.

CDR3 protein: CASSLGGGSEQFF
J gene: TRBJ2-1
V gene: TRBV5-1

CDR3 protein: CASRLGGGAGDTQYF
J gene: TRBJ2-3
V gene: TRBV6-5

CDR3 protein: CASSSGTANTEAFF
J gene: TRBJ1-1
V gene: TRBV10-1

CDR3 protein: CASSTWDSPNEQFF
J gene: TRBJ2-1
V gene: TRBV9

CDR3 protein: CASSLGAGVETQYF
J gene: TRBJ2-5
V gene: TRBV11-2

CDR3 protein: CASSIGLGTGELFF
J gene: TRBJ2-2
V gene: TRBV19

CDR3 protein: CASSLLEAGGSYGYTF
J gene: TRBJ1-2
V gene: TRBV7-9

CDR3 protein: CASSPRQGQGTEAFF
J gene: TRBJ1-1
V gene: TRBV5-4

CDR3 protein: CASKFHGGIASSEKLFF
J gene: TRBJ1-4
V gene: TRBV2

CDR3 protein: CASSTGGSTDTQYF
J gene: TRBJ2-3
V gene: TRBV7-9

CDR3 protein: CASNGGSSYNEQFF
J gene: TRBJ2-1
V gene: TRBV5-5

CDR3 protein: CAITPGQVTEAFF
J gene: TRBJ1-1
V gene: TRBV10-3

CDR3 protein: CASRQGAKETQYF
J gene: TRBJ2-5
V gene: TRBV12-3/TRBV12-4

CDR3 protein: CSVRGGQGYGYTF
J gene: TRBJ1-2
V gene: TRBV29-1

CDR3 protein: CASSLVPGPGNTIYF
J gene: TRBJ1-3
V gene: TRBV5-5

CDR3 protein: CASSPMTPGVDEKLFF
J gene: TRBJ1-4
V gene: TRBV5-6

CDR3 protein: CASSRDLTSEQYF
J gene: TRBJ2-7
V gene: TRBV18

CDR3 protein: CASSSRTQNTEAFF
J gene: TRBJ1-1
V gene: TRBV28

CDR3 protein: CASSCQVRAFF
J gene: TRBJ1-1
V gene: TRBV7-4

CDR3 protein: CASSYGEINRGTEAFF
J gene: TRBJ1-1
V gene: TRBV6-5

CDR3 protein: CASSKTGTPYNEQFF
J gene: TRBJ2-1
V gene: TRBV19

CDR3 protein: CASSPKKRTGDLNSPLHF
J gene: TRBJ1-6
V gene: TRBV11-3

CDR3 protein: CASSSPGQNQETQYF
J gene: TRBJ2-5
V gene: TRBV6-5

CDR3 protein: CATSTGLTGELFF
J gene: TRBJ2-2
V gene: TRBV10-1

CDR3 protein: CASSEHRADGYTF
J gene: TRBJ1-2
V gene: TRBV5-6

CDR3 protein: CASSFSGDSNQPQHF
J gene: TRBJ1-5
V gene: TRBV27

CDR3 protein: CASSLVQGPGNEKLFF
J gene: TRBJ1-4
V gene: TRBV7-8

CDR3 protein: CASSGRANTGELFF
J gene: TRBJ2-2
V gene: TRBV11-3

CDR3 protein: CASSEPDRGRTGELFF
J gene: TRBJ2-2
V gene: TRBV2

CDR3 protein: CASSPPDVYSYNEQFF
J gene: TRBJ2-1
V gene: TRBV3-1/TRBV3-2

CDR3 protein: CATRTKEVLYSEQYF
J gene: TRBJ2-7
V gene: TRBV15

CDR3 protein: CASSLTGGYYGYTF
J gene: TRBJ1-2
V gene: TRBV6-5

CDR3 protein: CASSLGAGTRANQPQHF
J gene: TRBJ1-5
V gene: TRBV28

CDR3 protein: CASSEALQGDGTATNEKLFF
J gene: TRBJ1-4
V gene: TRBV2

CDR3 protein: CASSVTGAGNEQFF
J gene: TRBJ2-1
V gene: TRBV6-4

CDR3 protein: CASSHHMTSGGPYEQYF
J gene: TRBJ2-7
V gene: TRBV5-1

CDR3 protein: CASSLGGGRNEQYF
J gene: TRBJ2-7
V gene: TRBV5-5

CDR3 protein: CASSDSTSGGDTQYF
J gene: TRBJ2-3
V gene: TRBV6-4

CDR3 protein: CASSAGAGYTF
J gene: TRBJ1-2
V gene: TRBV6-5

CDR3 protein: CAHSRGAANQPQHF
J gene: TRBJ1-5
V gene: TRBV30

CDR3 protein: CASSSRQGGIYGYTF
J gene: TRBJ1-2
V gene: TRBV28

CDR3 protein: CASSGLAGENGRRYNEQFF
J gene: TRBJ2-1
V gene: TRBV2

CDR3 protein: CASSLQGGVLGNQPQHF
J gene: TRBJ1-5
V gene: TRBV27

CDR3 protein: CASNELGAKGEQYF
J gene: TRBJ2-7
V gene: TRBV25-1

CDR3 protein: CATSPGTGGNQPQHF
J gene: TRBJ1-5
V gene: TRBV24-1

CDR3 protein: CASSLMSGGADTQYF
J gene: TRBJ2-3
V gene: TRBV5-1

CDR3 protein: CASSIALQGTGELFF
J gene: TRBJ2-2
V gene: TRBV19

CDR3 protein: CASSQRSRYEQYF
J gene: TRBJ2-7
V gene: TRBV27

CDR3 protein: CASSRGGAANEKLFF
J gene: TRBJ1-4
V gene: TRBV18

CDR3 protein: CAWSVSGNTIYF
J gene: TRBJ1-3
V gene: TRBV30

CDR3 protein: CASSLFEASGGAWNEQFF
J gene: TRBJ2-1
V gene: TRBV28

CDR3 protein: CASSLNFGVGGGGQETQYF
J gene: TRBJ2-5
V gene: TRBV11-2

CDR3 protein: CASSPHGVDTGELFF
J gene: TRBJ2-2
V gene: TRBV3-1/TRBV3-2

CDR3 protein: CASSQFGGGRFF
J gene: TRBJ1-1
V gene: TRBV3-1/TRBV3-2

CDR3 protein: CASSKTSPSMTQYF
J gene: TRBJ2-5
V gene: TRBV23-1

CDR3 protein: CASSLDTPNEKLFF
J gene: TRBJ1-4
V gene: TRBV5-1

CDR3 protein: CASSPHGGQSFNSPLHF
J gene: TRBJ1-6
V gene: TRBV2

CDR3 protein: CAWSVRTGGGYTF
J gene: TRBJ1-2
V gene: TRBV30